The T cell receptor beta chain described here comes from a study of sequential checkpoint blockade in melanoma (dated by TCRdb to the late 2010s). About the full investigation: Using 1:1 randomization, the trial assigned patients either to first-line nivolumab followed by ipilimumab (arm A) or to ipilimumab followed by nivolumab (arm B). Maintenance nivolumab came after both trial sequences.

Remarks on this clone: What this receptor recognizes is not known. Base-call qualities are not available, and no considerably larger clone is one nucleotide away.

The label giving this sample's treatment or condition can be read as: randomized to nivolumab then ipilimumab (arm A) or the reverse (arm B). No trial patient had received prior DNA-damaging chemotherapy. Live CD3+CD8+ cells negative for CD19 and CD56 were sorted from thawed PBMCs on a FACS Aria II flow cytometer. Samples came from patients with melanoma in CheckMate 064, a randomized, open-label phase II trial of sequential checkpoint blockade. Peripheral blood mononuclear cells were obtained through leukapheresis, purified using Ficoll-Paque, and frozen in human serum containing roughly 10% DMSO. Immediately after sorting, the purity of the sorted blood CD3+CD8+ cells was confirmed to be >95%, and DNA was then extracted. The full study reports these points: The response-prediction model combining TCR metrics and mutation burden needs validation in larger, independent patient cohorts.

V has 7 bases trimmed and J has 3 bases trimmed; junction bases matching no gene number 6. Taken from cysteine to phenylalanine, the CDR3 has 14 residues. CDR3 DNA only is kept here, 42 bases in frame from base 1. CDR1 and CDR2, looked up from the germline V gene (reference sequence), are LNHDA and SQIVND. TCRbeta CDR3 regions were immunosequenced from genomic DNA with the immunoSEQ Assay. Before high-throughput sequencing, genomic DNA was amplified using bias-controlled multiplex PCR. Under the source paper's analysis protocol: To quantify the absolute abundance of each unique TCRbeta CDR3 region, the sequences were collapsed and filtered. Clonality was defined as 1 minus Pielou's evenness and was calculated using productive rearrangements only. A previously published method was used to identify clones with significantly greater frequencies in on-treatment samples than in baseline samples. TCRdb re-hosts the immuneACCESS table, in-frame sequences only. Its copies lack some clones; in the studies checked, an unresolved V gene accounts for under half of them, and the cause for the rest is not known. Clone size and V and J calls were adopted from that table, with D and trimming inferred from the DNA. For this sample the table gives about 20,000 clones, of which under 65% were detected only once. The ten largest clones capture roughly 18% of the sample.

This sequence was found in a human donor with melanoma. In this chain, TRBV19 is recombined with TRBJ2-7; a stretch of 10 junction bases matches TRBD1. Sequenced material: CD8+ T cells sorted from blood (inferred from file names), taken from a patient given nivolumab and ipilimumab in sequence. Read as DNA, the sequence is TGTGCCAGTAAGGTTTGGGACAGGGGCTACGAGCAGTACTTC. This yields the protein CASKVWDRGYEQYF.